Below are 5 T cell receptor beta chains sequenced from a single sample in a study of shared clonotypes between healthy human individuals. Libraries were prepared by immunoSEQ multiplex PCR; TCRdb keeps only in-frame clonotypes and omits some of them. This table has around 1.1 million clones, approximately 80% appearing once. Sequencing was carried out using memory CD4+ T cells from PBMCs. Subset reported: CD45RA-negative fraction. Source of these receptors: a man between 18 and 35 years old in good health. Some clones in this sample may be carry-over from other donors' samples.

The chain combines TRBV4-2 with TRBJ2-5; 7 bases fit TRBD1. The CDR3 contains 16 residues. Germline assignment: CDR1 LGHNA and CDR2 YNFKEQ. V lost 4 bases to trimming and J lost 5 bases; unmatched junction nucleotides: 13. DNA of the CDR3: TGTGCCAGCAGCCCCCGGGACAGCGGCGACGGGGAGACCCAGTACTTC. Translating it yields CASSPRDSGDGETQYF.

The gene calls are TRBV19 and TRBJ1-2; no clear D. Germline V gene data show CDR1 as LNHDA and CDR2 as SQIVND (reference sequence). The CDR3 totals 11 residues. The V gene lost 5 bases and the J gene lost 2 bases, with 3 bases spanning the gap. As DNA, the CDR3 is TGTGCCAGTAGTCTCAACTATGGCTACACCTTC. It encodes CASSLNYGYTF.

The rearrangement uses TRBV28 and TRBJ1-5, with a weak D call TRBD1 (6 bases). The CDR3 is 15 residues long. CDR1 and CDR2 (germline): MDHEN, SYDVKM. Trimming removed 7 bases from V and 2 bases from J, with 15 bases in between. The CDR3 DNA sequence: TGTGCCAGCACCATGACCAACAGGGGCAATCAGCCCCAGCATTTT. Its protein is CASTMTNRGNQPQHF. Full variable domain (missing parts from reference TRBV28 and TRBJ1-5): DVKVTQSSRYLVKRTGEKVFLECVQDMDHENMFWYRQDPGLGLRLIYFSYDVKMKEKGDIPEGYSVSREKKERFSLILESASTNQTSMYLCASTMTNRGNQPQHFGDGTRLSIL.

The rearrangement joins TRBV7-3 to TRBJ1-1, with D perhaps matching TRBD1 (5 bases). V was pared by 4 bases and J by 4 bases, with 10 bases between. This CDR3 has 13 residues. Germline CDR1 reads SGHTA; CDR2 reads FQGTGA. The CDR3 sequence: CASSSGPPTEAFF. CDR3 DNA: TGTGCCAGCAGCTCGGGGCCCCCCACTGAAGCTTTCTTT.

In regard to this clone: One junction end disagrees with the germline gene, perhaps due to a read error. The chain joins TRBV6-1 to TRBJ1-1; D is ambiguous. Germline V gives CDR1 MNHNS, CDR2 SASEGT. The CDR3 runs to 10 residues. Here the CDR3 reads CASSERDPLF. CDR3 sequence (DNA): TGTGCCAGCAGCGAAAGGGATCCCCTCTTT.